This TCR beta chain was documented in a study of T-cell reconstitution after alpha-beta-depleted transplantation in children (dated by TCRdb to 2016 to 2017). Some background on the complete study: Using TCR repertoire profiling, the study quantitatively followed how T-cell immune reconstitution unfolded in children after TCRalphabeta/CD19-depleted allogeneic hematopoietic cell transplantation.

Paper-wide results and their limitations: About two months after transplant, the apparently early recovery of alphabetaT-cell counts reportedly depended on just several hundred clones that had expanded rapidly and came from non-depleted graft cells. In some patients, the high TCRbeta diversity seen at day 60 was put down to recipient T cells and intrathymic progenitors that had survived conditioning. Over the following months the frequencies of hyperexpanded clones went down, and after one year T-cell counts and TCRbeta diversity were mostly credited to newly produced T cells.

Turning to this clonotype: Its antigen is still unknown. One base away there is no much larger clone; base qualities are not given.

Unmatched junction bases come to 9, with V trimmed by 6 bases and J by 3 bases. Its CDR3 holds 16 amino acids, cysteine through phenylalanine. Here the CDR3 DNA is all that survives: 48 bases in frame from base 1. The treatment or condition label on this specimen signifies: allogeneic hematopoietic cell transplantation with graft depleted of TCRalphabeta T cells and CD19 B cells. Transplant recipients were children who received TCRalphabeta/CD19-depleted allogeneic hematopoietic cell grafts. Preparation of the library involved PCR. TCRdb names Illumina HiSeq 2500 as the instrument used. Molecular barcoding was employed in the preparation of TCR libraries, with unique molecular identifiers being used to normalize TCRbeta repertoire quantification. TCRdb cleaned the public reads at Q25 with fastp, built clones with MiXCR and kept in-frame beta chains. Merged by CDR3 protein, the rows form single entries marked with the most common genes and DNA. Counted in this sample were hundreds of thousands of distinct CDR3 sequences; more than 20% of them appeared once. The leading ten clones occupy 11% to 15% of the sample.

Sequenced material: PBMCs, mostly from graft donor cells, taken 360 days after TCRalphabeta/CD19-depleted stem cell transplant. The sequence was collected from a boy under two years old who had a stem cell transplant for acute myeloid leukemia, so the T cells may come from the graft donor. The rearrangement combines TRBV12-3 or TRBV12-4 with TRBJ1-1; a stretch of 11 junction bases matches TRBD1. The CDR3 region has the sequence CASSPGDRGIDTEAFF. The DNA reads as follows: TGTGCCAGCAGCCCAGGGGACAGGGGGATTGACACTGAAGCTTTCTTT.